The clone carrying this T cell receptor beta chain has at least ten counts. What it recognizes is unknown. The record originates from a study of cytomegalovirus exposure and HLA in healthy donors. Background on the study: An earlier analysis found roughly 110 million unique TCR beta sequences from roughly 170 million T cells.

This CDR3 comprises 18 residues. Trimming cost V 0 bases and J 3 bases; bases outside gene matches: 12. Looked up from germline, CDR1 is KGHSH and CDR2 is LQKENI. 60 Vbeta and 13 Jbeta primers were used in PCR. Clones were sequenced by immunoSEQ multiplex PCR, and TCRdb holds only the in-frame ones, with some missing. This sample carries 150,000 to 200,000 clones, around 80% of them seen once, and the ten largest clones take approximately 0.99%. General study points: Cytomegalovirus status was reportedly diagnosed by the classifier with high sensitivity and specificity.

The chain links TRBV18 to TRBJ2-7; 9 bases map to TRBD2. The clonotype originates from a woman in her thirties or forties in good health and CMV-seronegative. The sequencing input was PBMCs. CDR3 DNA: TGTGCCAGCTCACCACCGGAAGAGAGGCGGGAGGGCTACTACGAGCAGTACTTC. It yields the protein CASSPPEERREGYYEQYF.